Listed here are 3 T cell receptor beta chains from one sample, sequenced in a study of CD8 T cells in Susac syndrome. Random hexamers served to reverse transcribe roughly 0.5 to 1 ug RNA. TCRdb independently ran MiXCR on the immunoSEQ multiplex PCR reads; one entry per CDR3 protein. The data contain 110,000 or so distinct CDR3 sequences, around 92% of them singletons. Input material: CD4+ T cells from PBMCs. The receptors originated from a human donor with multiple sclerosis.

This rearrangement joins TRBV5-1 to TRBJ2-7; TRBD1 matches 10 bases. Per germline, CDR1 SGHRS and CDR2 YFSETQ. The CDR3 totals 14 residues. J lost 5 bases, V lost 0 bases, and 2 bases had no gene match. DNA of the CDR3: TGCGCCAGCAGCTTGGAGACAGGGGGCGACGAGCAGTACTTC. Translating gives CASSLETGGDEQYF.

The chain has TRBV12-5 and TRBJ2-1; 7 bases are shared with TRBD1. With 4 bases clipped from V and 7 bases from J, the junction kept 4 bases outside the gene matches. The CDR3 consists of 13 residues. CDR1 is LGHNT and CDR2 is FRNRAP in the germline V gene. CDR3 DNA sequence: TGTGCTAGTGGTTGGATCAGGGGGAATGAGCAGTTCTTC. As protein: CASGWIRGNEQFF.

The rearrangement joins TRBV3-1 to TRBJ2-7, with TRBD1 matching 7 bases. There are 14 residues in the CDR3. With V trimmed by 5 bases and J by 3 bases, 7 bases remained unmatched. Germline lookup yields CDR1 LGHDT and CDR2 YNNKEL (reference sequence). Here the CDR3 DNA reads TGTGCCAGCAGCAGGACAGGACCCGACTACGAGCAGTACTTC. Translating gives CASSRTGPDYEQYF.